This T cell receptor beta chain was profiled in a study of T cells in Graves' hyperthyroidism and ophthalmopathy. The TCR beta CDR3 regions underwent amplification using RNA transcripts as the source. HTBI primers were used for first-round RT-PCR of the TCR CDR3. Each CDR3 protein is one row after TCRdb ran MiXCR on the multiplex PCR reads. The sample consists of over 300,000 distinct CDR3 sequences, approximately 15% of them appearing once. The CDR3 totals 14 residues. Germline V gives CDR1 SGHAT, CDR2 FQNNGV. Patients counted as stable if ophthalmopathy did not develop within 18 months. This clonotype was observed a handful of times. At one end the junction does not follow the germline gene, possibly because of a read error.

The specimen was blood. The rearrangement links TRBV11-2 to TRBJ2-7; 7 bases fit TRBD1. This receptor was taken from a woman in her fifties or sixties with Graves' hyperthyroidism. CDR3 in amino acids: CANSTGTAKFEQYF. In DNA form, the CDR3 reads TGTGCCAACAGCACTGGGACAGCAAAATTCGAGCAGTACTTC.